The 7 T cell receptor beta chains reported below all come from one sample, sequenced in a study of T-cell reconstitution after alpha-beta-depleted transplantation in children (dated by TCRdb to the mid-2010s). Preparation of the library involved PCR. The instrument given in TCRdb is Illumina HiSeq 2500. Molecular barcoding was employed in the preparation of TCR libraries, with unique molecular identifiers being used to normalize TCRbeta repertoire quantification. TCRdb reworked the public reads: Q25 trimming with fastp, MiXCR clone assembly, productive beta chains retained. When rows share a CDR3 protein, they turn into one entry using the most common DNA and genes. The sample contains 300,000 to 400,000 distinct CDR3 sequences, 15% to 20% of them found a single time. Of the sample, around 41% is held by the ten largest clones. In light of the paper, this sample's treatment or condition label describes: allogeneic hematopoietic cell transplantation with graft depleted of TCRalphabeta T cells and CD19 B cells.

The sample was PBMCs, mostly from graft donor cells, taken 360 days after TCRalphabeta/CD19-depleted stem cell transplant. Every receptor here comes from a male patient aged 2 to 9 who had a stem cell transplant for acute lymphoblastic leukemia, so the T cells may come from the graft donor.

This clonotype was found many times. The chain combines TRBV25-1 with TRBJ2-5; D remains ambiguous. V was cut by 7 bases and J by 2 bases, with 2 bases left in between. The CDR3 has 10 amino acids. Germline CDR1 is MGHDK and CDR2 is SYGVNS. CDR3 protein: CASKQETQYF. The CDR3 DNA reads as TGTGCCAGCAAACAAGAGACCCAGTACTTC. The variable domain in full, with the rest retrieved from reference TRBV25-1 and TRBJ2-5, is EADIYQTPRYLVIGTGKKITLECSQTMGHDKMYWYQQDPGMELHLIHYSYGVNSTEKGDLSSESTVSRIRTEHFPLTLESARPSHTSQYLCASKQETQYFGPGTRLLVL.

The V call is TRBV5-1, the J call TRBJ2-5; 10 nucleotides match TRBD2. J was trimmed by 2 bases and V by 0 bases; bases with no gene match: 10. The CDR3 totals 18 residues. Germline V gene sequence: CDR1 SGHRS, CDR2 YFSETQ. CDR3 sequence: CASSLVLAGVGGQETQYF. In nucleotides, the CDR3 is TGCGCCAGCAGCTTGGTTCTAGCGGGAGTGGGGGGTCAAGAGACCCAGTACTTC.

This clonotype was seen a handful of times. The V call is TRBV7-8, the J call TRBJ1-3; unclear D gene. The CDR3 runs 17 residues. Germline V CDR1 and CDR2: SGHVS, FQNEAQ. V lost 5 bases, J lost 0 bases, and 17 bases lay in between. This CDR3 reads CASSRYKLDASGNTIYF. DNA of the CDR3: TGTGCCAGCAGCCGGTATAAATTGGACGCCTCTGGAAACACCATATATTTT.

The chain recombines TRBV5-1 with TRBJ1-3; the D is unclear. CDR3 length: 14 residues. Germline-derived CDR1 and CDR2 are SGHRS and YFSETQ. V lost 4 bases, J lost 1 base, and 9 bases lay in between. The CDR3 region has the DNA TGCGCCAGCAGCGAAGGGTATTCTGGAAACACCATATATTTT. Its translation: CASSEGYSGNTIYF.

This clonotype was found a few times. The chain couples TRBV6-2 or TRBV6-3 to TRBJ2-1; D uncertain. Trimming removed 6 bases at V and 0 bases at J, with 18 bases between. Germline V CDR1 and CDR2: MNHEY, SVGEGT. The CDR3 contains 17 residues. CDR3 residues: CASSPARYQSSYNEQFF. For the CDR3, the DNA is TGTGCCAGCAGCCCCGCCCGGTATCAGAGCTCCTACAATGAGCAGTTCTTC.

This clonotype has just a few counts. The chain has TRBV12-3 or TRBV12-4 and TRBJ1-4, with D perhaps matching TRBD1 (5 bases). The V gene lost 3 bases and the J gene lost 7 bases, with 15 bases spanning the gap. CDR3 length equals 15 residues. The CDR3, as DNA: TGTGCCAGCAGTTTTGAAGGGGCTGTGAGTGAAAAACTGTTTTTT. Protein sequence: CASSFEGAVSEKLFF.

The V call is TRBV20-1, the J call TRBJ2-5; 13 bases agree with TRBD2. The V and J ends lost 6 bases and 5 bases, in that order; junction bases with no gene match: 6. CDR1 is DFQATT, CDR2 SNEGSKA, per germline (reference sequence). The CDR3 covers 14 residues. CDR3: CSAPRTSGSETQYF. DNA for the CDR3: TGCAGTGCACCAAGGACTAGCGGGAGTGAGACCCAGTACTTC.